This T cell receptor beta chain was obtained from a study of CD8 T cells in ankylosing spondylitis (dated by TCRdb to the late 2010s). Regarding the research as a whole: T cell receptor beta repertoires were profiled in healthy donors and ankylosing spondylitis patients so that disease-linked TCR variants could be found. The full study cohort was made up of about 24 ankylosing spondylitis patients and roughly 100 healthy donors. Samples of peripheral blood were taken, and for ankylosing spondylitis patients, synovial fluid was collected as well.

The instrument given in TCRdb is Illumina HiSeq 2500. Quantitative 5'-RACE with molecular barcodes was the method used to prepare the TCR beta libraries. Processing in the source paper ran as follows. A new computational method based on a probabilistic model of VDJ rearrangement was used to identify disease-linked TCR variants. TCRdb trimmed the raw reads at Q25, called clones with MiXCR and kept productive beta chains. CDR3 protein duplicates are merged, each entry listing the most common genes and DNA. The V and J calls shown here were made by TCRdb, not taken from the authors' results. The sample has some 46,000 distinct CDR3 sequences on record, roughly 9.6% of them singletons. The ten largest clones add up to 1.3% to 1.5% of the sample. This clonotype has a handful of counts. It has no known antigen specificity. One base away there is no much larger clone; base qualities are not given. V was cut back by 5 bases and J by 1 base, leaving a gap of 10 bases between them. In the germline V gene, CDR1 corresponds to MDHEN and CDR2 to SYDVKM. Including the terminal cysteine and phenylalanine, the CDR3 comprises 14 residues. Solely the CDR3 DNA is kept, with 42 bases framed from the first base.

Study-wide conclusions, independent of this receptor: In peripheral blood, the disease-linked clones were found at relatively low frequencies and had a CD8+ phenotype. Some of the motif variants had been reported before in the synovial fluid and blood of reactive arthritis patients, a finding that suggests common disease-initiation mechanisms. Significant enrichment of the disease-linked clones was reported in matched synovial fluid samples from ankylosing spondylitis patients. A TCR beta motif made up of eight or nine highly homologous amino acid variants appeared to be characteristic of blood from ankylosing spondylitis patients.

This TCR came from a male donor with ankylosing spondylitis or in good health (not recorded which). The chain uses TRBV28 and TRBJ2-3; the D segment cannot be called with confidence. Sample: blood, either unsorted or a sorted T cell fraction (not recorded which). The CDR3: CASSGVLGTDTQYF. The DNA sequence is as follows: TGTGCCAGCAGTGGGGTTTTGGGCACAGATACGCAGTATTTT.